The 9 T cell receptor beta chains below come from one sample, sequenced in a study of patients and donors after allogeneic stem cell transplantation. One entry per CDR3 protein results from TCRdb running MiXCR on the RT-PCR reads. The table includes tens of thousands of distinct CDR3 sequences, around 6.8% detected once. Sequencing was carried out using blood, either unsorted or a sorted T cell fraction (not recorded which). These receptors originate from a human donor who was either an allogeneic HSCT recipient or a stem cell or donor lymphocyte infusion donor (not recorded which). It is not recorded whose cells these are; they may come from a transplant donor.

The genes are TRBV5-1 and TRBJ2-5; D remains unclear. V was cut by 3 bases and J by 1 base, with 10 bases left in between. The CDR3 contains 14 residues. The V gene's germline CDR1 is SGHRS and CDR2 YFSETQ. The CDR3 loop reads CASSSARIQETQYF. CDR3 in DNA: TGCGCCAGCAGCTCCGCCCGGATCCAAGAGACCCAGTACTTC. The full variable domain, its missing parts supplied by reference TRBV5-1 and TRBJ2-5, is KAGVTQTPRYLIKTRGQQVTLSCSPISGHRSVSWYQQTPGQGLQFLFEYFSETQRNKGNFPGRFSGRQFSNSRSEMNVSTLELGDSALYLCASSSARIQETQYFGPGTRLLVL.

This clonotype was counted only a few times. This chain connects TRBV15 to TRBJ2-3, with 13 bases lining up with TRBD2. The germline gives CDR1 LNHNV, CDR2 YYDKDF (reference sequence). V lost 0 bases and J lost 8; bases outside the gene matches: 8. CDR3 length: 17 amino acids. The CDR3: CATSRDWTSGSRGTQYF. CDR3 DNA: TGTGCCACCAGCAGAGATTGGACTAGCGGGAGCAGAGGTACGCAGTATTTT.

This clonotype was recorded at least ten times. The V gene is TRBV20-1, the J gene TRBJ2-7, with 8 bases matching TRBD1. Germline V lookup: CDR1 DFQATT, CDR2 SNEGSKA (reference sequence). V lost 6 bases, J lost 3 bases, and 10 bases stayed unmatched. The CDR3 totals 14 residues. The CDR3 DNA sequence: TGCAGTGCGTCCGGGACAGGCGCTGTCTACGAGCAGTACTTC. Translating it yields CSASGTGAVYEQYF.

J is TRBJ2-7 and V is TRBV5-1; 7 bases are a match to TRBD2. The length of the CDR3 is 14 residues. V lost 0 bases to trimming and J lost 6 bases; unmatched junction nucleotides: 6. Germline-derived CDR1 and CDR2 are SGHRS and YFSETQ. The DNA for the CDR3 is TGCGCCAGCAGCTTGGTGCAAGCGGGAATCGAGCAGTACTTC. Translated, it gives CASSLVQAGIEQYF.

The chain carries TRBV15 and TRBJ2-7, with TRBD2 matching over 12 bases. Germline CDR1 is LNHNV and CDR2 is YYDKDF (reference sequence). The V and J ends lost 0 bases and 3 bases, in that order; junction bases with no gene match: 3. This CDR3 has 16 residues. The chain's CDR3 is CATSRDVLAGGYEQYF. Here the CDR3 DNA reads TGTGCCACCAGCAGAGATGTACTAGCGGGAGGCTACGAGCAGTACTTC.

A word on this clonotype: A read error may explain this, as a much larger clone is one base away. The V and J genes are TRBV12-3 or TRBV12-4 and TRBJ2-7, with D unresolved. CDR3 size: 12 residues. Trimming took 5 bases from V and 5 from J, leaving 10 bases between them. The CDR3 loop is CASSSDWDEQYF. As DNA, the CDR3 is TGTGCCAGCAGTAGCGATTGGGACGAGCAGTACTTC.

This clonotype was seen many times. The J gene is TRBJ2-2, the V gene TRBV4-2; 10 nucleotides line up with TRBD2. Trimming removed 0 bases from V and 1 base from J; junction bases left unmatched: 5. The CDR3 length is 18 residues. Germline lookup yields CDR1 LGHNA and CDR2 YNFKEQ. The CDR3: CASSQDSLAGENTGELFF. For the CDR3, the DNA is TGTGCCAGCAGCCAAGATTCCCTAGCGGGGGAGAACACCGGGGAGCTGTTTTTT.

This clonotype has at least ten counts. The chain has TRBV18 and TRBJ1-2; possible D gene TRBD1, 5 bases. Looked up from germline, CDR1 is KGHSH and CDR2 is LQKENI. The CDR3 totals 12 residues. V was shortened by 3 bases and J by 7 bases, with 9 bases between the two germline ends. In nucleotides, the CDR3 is TGTGCCAGCTCACCTCGGGACGGTGGCTACACCTTC. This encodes CASSPRDGGYTF.

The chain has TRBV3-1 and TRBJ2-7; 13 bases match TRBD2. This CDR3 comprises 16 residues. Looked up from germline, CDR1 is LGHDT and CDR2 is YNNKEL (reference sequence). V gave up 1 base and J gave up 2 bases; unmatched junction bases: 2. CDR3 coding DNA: TGTGCCAGCAGCCAAGCCGGACTAGCGGGAGCCTACGAGCAGTACTTC. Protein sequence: CASSQAGLAGAYEQYF.